A selection of T cell receptor beta chains follows, all from one sample in a study of breast tumors, draining lymph nodes, adjacent tissues. TCRdb called the multiplex PCR reads again in MiXCR, with one record for every CDR3 protein. This table holds more than 12,000 distinct CDR3 sequences, 50% to 60% found once. Source material: tumor-adjacent breast tissue. These receptors originate from a female donor with breast cancer. Some clones in this sample may be carry-over from other donors' samples. CDR3s include the opening cysteine and the closing phenylalanine or tryptophan. A D gene is named only where the DNA matches it firmly. Expanded clones get a size class; other rows say once, few or many, or leave the size out.

D: -
J: TRBJ2-5
V: TRBV6-5
size: -
CDR3: CASKRRETQYF
DNA: TGTGCCAGCAAGCGCCGCGAGACCCAGTACTTC

D: -
J: TRBJ1-1
V: TRBV19
size: many
CDR3: CASSRTNRVEAFF
DNA: TGTGCCAGTAGTCGGACAAACAGGGTCGAAGCTTTCTTT

D: TRBD2
J: TRBJ2-1
V: TRBV5-4
size: -
CDR3: CASHGTSVDNEQFF
DNA: TGTGCCAGCCACGGGACTAGCGTCGACAATGAGCAGTTCTTC

D: TRBD1
J: TRBJ1-2
V: TRBV20-1
size: -
CDR3: CSAPDRGIGYTF
DNA: TGCAGTGCTCCGGACAGGGGCATTGGCTACACCTTC

D: TRBD2
J: TRBJ2-7
V: TRBV20-1
size: -
CDR3: CSGRGVHYEQYF
DNA: TGCAGTGGCCGGGGGGTTCACTACGAGCAGTACTTC

D: -
J: TRBJ1-2
V: TRBV20-1
size: few
CDR3: CSASGGANYGYTF
DNA: TGCAGCGCTAGCGGGGGGGCTAACTATGGCTACACCTTC

D: TRBD2
J: TRBJ2-7
V: TRBV11-2
size: -
CDR3: CASSLSRGLAGNYEQYF
DNA: TGTGCCAGCAGCTTATCCCGGGGGCTAGCGGGGAACTACGAGCAGTACTTC

D: -
J: TRBJ2-7
V: TRBV7-2
size: -
CDR3: CASSLDETEQYF
DNA: TGTGCCAGCAGCTTAGATGAAACCGAGCAGTACTTC

D: TRBD1
J: TRBJ1-4
V: TRBV4-3
size: -
CDR3: CASSLGDSLNEKLFF
DNA: TGCGCCAGCAGCCTTGGGGACAGTCTAAATGAAAAACTGTTTTTT

D: -
J: TRBJ2-4
V: TRBV6-4
size: many
CDR3: CASSSHKTGEEGNIQYF
DNA: TGTGCCAGCAGTTCCCACAAGACTGGGGAGGAGGGAAACATTCAGTACTTC

D: -
J: TRBJ2-1
V: TRBV20-1
size: many
CDR3: CSALSGPEQFF
DNA: TGCAGTGCTCTTAGTGGGCCTGAGCAGTTCTTC

D: TRBD2
J: TRBJ2-2
V: TRBV20-1
size: -
CDR3: CSARVLALAGTPNTGELFF
DNA: TGCAGTGCTAGAGTACTTGCTCTAGCGGGGACCCCGAACACCGGGGAGCTGTTTTTT

D: -
J: TRBJ1-6
V: TRBV7-2
size: -
CDR3: CASSLPPLHF
DNA: TGTGCCAGCAGCTTACCACCCCTCCACTTT

D: TRBD2
J: TRBJ2-1
V: TRBV29-1
size: few
CDR3: CSVEVAGGDEQFF
DNA: TGCAGCGTTGAAGTAGCGGGGGGGGATGAGCAGTTCTTC

D: -
J: TRBJ2-1
V: TRBV24-1
size: -
CDR3: CATSDLSGKYNEQFF
DNA: TGTGCCACCAGTGATTTGTCAGGGAAGTACAATGAGCAGTTCTTC

D: TRBD1
J: TRBJ1-5
V: TRBV12-3/TRBV12-4
size: -
CDR3: CASSLGGQGGHQPQHF
DNA: TGTGCCAGCAGTTTGGGGGGACAGGGGGGGCATCAGCCCCAGCATTTT

D: -
J: TRBJ1-5
V: TRBV20-1
size: medium-sized
CDR3: CSARDSRGLYSNQPQHF
DNA: TGCAGTGCTAGAGATAGTAGGGGACTCTATAGCAATCAGCCCCAGCATTTT

D: TRBD2
J: TRBJ2-1
V: TRBV6-5
size: few
CDR3: CASSPRTSGRDNEQFF
DNA: TGTGCCAGCAGTCCCCGGACTAGCGGGAGAGACAATGAGCAGTTCTTC

D: -
J: TRBJ2-1
V: TRBV29-1
size: many
CDR3: CSVEGQHNEQFF
DNA: TGCAGCGTTGAAGGGCAGCACAATGAGCAGTTCTTC

D: -
J: TRBJ1-2
V: TRBV11-3
size: once
CDR3: CASSLRPPGRYGYTF
DNA: TGTGCCAGCAGCTTAAGGCCCCCAGGTCGTTATGGCTACACCTTC

D: -
J: TRBJ2-3
V: TRBV5-6
size: -
CDR3: CASSLGTGFQYF
DNA: TGTGCCAGCAGCTTGGGGACGGGGTTCCAGTATTTT

D: TRBD2
J: TRBJ2-7
V: TRBV20-1
size: -
CDR3: CSATRVAGDYEQYF
DNA: TGCAGTGCTACGAGGGTAGCGGGAGACTACGAGCAGTACTTC

D: -
J: TRBJ1-1
V: TRBV19
size: -
CDR3: CASTGGGGVTEAFF
DNA: TGTGCCAGTACTGGTGGAGGGGGGGTCACTGAAGCTTTCTTT

D: -
J: TRBJ1-5
V: TRBV12-3/TRBV12-4
size: medium-sized
CDR3: CASKSGVGGNQPQHF
DNA: TGTGCCAGCAAATCAGGGGTAGGGGGCAATCAGCCCCAGCATTTT

D: TRBD1
J: TRBJ1-2
V: TRBV7-9
size: few
CDR3: CASSFGTGANYGYTF
DNA: TGTGCCAGCAGCTTCGGGACAGGGGCTAACTATGGCTACACCTTC